These 12 T cell receptor beta chains were all obtained from the same sample, sequenced in a study of somatic mutations in cytotoxic T cells in rheumatoid arthritis. Method: immunoSEQ multiplex PCR; TCRdb's copy keeps in-frame clones and lacks some. The sample carries more than 10,000 clones, around 83% recorded once. Sequencing was done on a sample of CD8+ T cells sorted from blood. The receptors were gathered from a woman aged 60-75 years in good health.

The chain carries TRBV11-2 and TRBJ2-5; D is possibly TRBD2 (7 bases). Looked up from germline, CDR1 is SGHAT and CDR2 is FQNNGV. This CDR3 comprises 16 residues. Trimming took off 4 bases at V and 1 base at J, with 16 bases between the two ends. The chain's CDR3 is CASSSLGGGIQETQYF. CDR3 sequence (DNA): TGTGCCAGCAGCTCTCTAGGGGGGGGCATCCAAGAGACCCAGTACTTC.

This rearrangement joins TRBV27 to TRBJ2-1, with D possibly being TRBD1 (6 bases). The CDR3 has 13 residues. Trimming pared 5 bases from V and 6 bases from J, leaving 11 bases between. Germline V gene lookup returns CDR1 MNHEY and CDR2 SMNVEV (reference sequence). The CDR3 protein is CASSHTGSNEQFF. CDR3 nucleotide sequence: TGTGCCAGCAGTCACACAGGGTCCAATGAGCAGTTCTTC.

The chain recombines TRBV2 with TRBJ1-4; D is possibly TRBD1 (6 bases). Germline CDR1 and CDR2: SNHLY and FYNNEI. V shed 3 bases and J shed 8 bases, with 19 bases lying between them. The CDR3 consists of 16 residues. CDR3 DNA sequence: TGTGCCAGCAGTGACCCGACAGGCTCAGCCAACGAAAAACTGTTTTTT. Its protein product is CASSDPTGSANEKLFF.

The chain joins TRBV11-2 to TRBJ1-2; TRBD1 aligns across 7 bases. Germline-derived CDR1 and CDR2 are SGHAT and FQNNGV. V shed 5 bases and J 7 bases; nucleotides not matched to a gene: 19. The CDR3 consists of 17 residues. DNA for the CDR3: TGTGCCAGCAGCGCAGAATCGTATAGGGGGCGCAGCAGTGGCTACACCTTC. This codes for CASSAESYRGRSSGYTF.

The rearrangement links TRBV6-6 to TRBJ2-7, with D maybe TRBD2 (6 bases). In germline, CDR1 is MNHNY, CDR2 SVGAGI (reference sequence). Between the trimmed V and J ends, which lost 5 bases and 3 bases, there was a span of 11 bases. The CDR3 has 13 amino acids. The CDR3 is CASSKLGSYEQYF. In nucleotides, the CDR3 is TGTGCCAGCAGTAAACTCGGGAGCTACGAGCAGTACTTC.

This sequence joins TRBV7-6 and TRBJ1-6; TRBD1 is a possible D gene (6 bases). The length of the CDR3 is 16 residues. Germline CDR1 reads SGHVS; CDR2 reads FNYEAQ. The ends were cut back, 1 base at V and 7 bases at J, with 14 bases in the middle. In DNA form, the CDR3 reads TGTGCCAGCAGCTTAGGGTGGGGGGGACAAAATTCACCCCTCCACTTT. It is translated as CASSLGWGGQNSPLHF.

The chain carries TRBV7-2 and TRBJ2-2; D is unresolved. V was clipped by 5 bases and J by 5 bases, with 6 bases between them. The germline CDR1 and CDR2 sequences are SGHTA and FQGNSA. CDR3 length equals 12 residues. This chain's CDR3 is CASSRRTGELFF. The CDR3 DNA follows: TGTGCCAGCAGCCGTAGAACCGGGGAGCTGTTTTTT.

This chain connects TRBV5-6 to TRBJ2-3; 12 nucleotides agree with TRBD2. With 0 bases clipped from V and 3 bases from J, the junction kept 8 bases outside the gene matches. CDR3 length: 18 residues. Germline V lookup: CDR1 SGHDT, CDR2 YYEEEE. DNA for the CDR3: TGTGCCAGCAGCTTGGCGGCTAGCGGGGGGGCCGTGACAGATACGCAGTATTTT. Protein product: CASSLAASGGAVTDTQYF.

This sequence joins TRBV7-2 and TRBJ2-3, with 10 positions matching TRBD1. The CDR3 is 15 residues long. Per the germline V gene, CDR1 is SGHTA and CDR2 is FQGNSA. The V segment lost 5 bases and the J segment 0 bases; nucleotides outside the gene matches: 2. The CDR3 DNA is TGTGCCAGCAGCGGGGACAGGGGAAGCACAGATACGCAGTATTTT. Encoded protein: CASSGDRGSTDTQYF.

This clone is termed medium-sized. The chain has TRBV7-2 and TRBJ1-3; possibly TRBD1 for D (5 bases). This CDR3 is 15 amino acids long. V lost 2 bases and J lost 4, with 12 bases in between. Germline V gene sequence: CDR1 SGHTA, CDR2 FQGNSA. CDR3 sequence reads: CASSLSGGEGNTIYF. Here the CDR3 DNA reads TGTGCCAGCAGCTTATCGGGGGGTGAGGGAAACACCATATATTTT.

The chain uses TRBV28 and TRBJ1-2, with TRBD1 matching over 7 bases. CDR1 MDHEN and CDR2 SYDVKM come from the germline V gene. V dropped 6 bases and J dropped 4; count of bases not matched to a gene: 5. CDR3 size: 13 residues. DNA of the CDR3: TGTGCCAGCAGCCCGACAGGGACCTATGGCTACACCTTC. Its protein product is CASSPTGTYGYTF.

The chain couples TRBV5-1 to TRBJ1-1; D not resolved. The length of the CDR3 is 15 residues. The V end lost 5 bases, the J end lost 7 bases, and 21 bases lay between the germline ends. The germline V gene encodes CDR1 SGHRS and CDR2 YFSETQ. The CDR3, as DNA: TGCGCCAGCAGTCACAAGGCAGGTTTGAGCCTTGAAGCTTTCTTT. As protein: CASSHKAGLSLEAFF.